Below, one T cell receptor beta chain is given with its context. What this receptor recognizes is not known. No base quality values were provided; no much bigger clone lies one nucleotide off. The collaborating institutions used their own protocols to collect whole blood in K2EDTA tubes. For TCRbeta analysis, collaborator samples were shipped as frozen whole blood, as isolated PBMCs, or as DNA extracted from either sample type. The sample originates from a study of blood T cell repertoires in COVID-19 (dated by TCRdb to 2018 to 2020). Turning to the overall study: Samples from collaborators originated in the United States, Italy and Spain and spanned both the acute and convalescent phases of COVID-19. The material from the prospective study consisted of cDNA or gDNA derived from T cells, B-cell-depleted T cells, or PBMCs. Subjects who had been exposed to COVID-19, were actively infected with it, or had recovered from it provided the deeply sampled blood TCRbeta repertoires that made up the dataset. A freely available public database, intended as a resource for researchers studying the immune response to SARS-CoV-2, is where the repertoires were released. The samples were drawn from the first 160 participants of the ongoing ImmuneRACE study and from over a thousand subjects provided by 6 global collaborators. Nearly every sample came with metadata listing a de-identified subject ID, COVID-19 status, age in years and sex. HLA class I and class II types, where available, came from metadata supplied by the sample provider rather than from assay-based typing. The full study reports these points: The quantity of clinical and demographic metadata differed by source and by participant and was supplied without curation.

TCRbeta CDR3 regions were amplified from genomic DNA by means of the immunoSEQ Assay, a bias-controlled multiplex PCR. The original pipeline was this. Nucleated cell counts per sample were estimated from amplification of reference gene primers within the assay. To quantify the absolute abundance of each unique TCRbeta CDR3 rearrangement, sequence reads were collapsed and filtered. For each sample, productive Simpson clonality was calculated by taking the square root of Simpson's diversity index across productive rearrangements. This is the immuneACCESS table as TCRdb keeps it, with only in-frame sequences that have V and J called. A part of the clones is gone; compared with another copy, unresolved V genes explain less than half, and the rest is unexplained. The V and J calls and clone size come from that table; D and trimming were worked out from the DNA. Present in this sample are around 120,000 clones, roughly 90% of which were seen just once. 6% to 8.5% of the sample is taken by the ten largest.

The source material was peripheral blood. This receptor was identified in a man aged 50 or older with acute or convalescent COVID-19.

In nucleotide form, the sequence is TGTGCCAGCAAGAAAGTTCAGAGGGGGCTGGACTATGGCTACACCTTC. This encodes CASKKVQRGLDYGYTF. The sequence joins TRBV2 to TRBJ1-2; the junction holds 7 bases that match TRBD1. The V end gives up 7 bases and the J end 3 bases, leaving 14 bases in the junction not matched to a gene. From a lookup of the germline V gene, CDR1 and CDR2 are SNHLY and FYNNEI. The CDR3, cysteine through phenylalanine, is 16 amino acids long. The entry retains the CDR3 DNA only, 48 bases that are in frame from base 1.